A single sample gave rise to the 26 T cell receptor beta chains below, sequenced in a study of identical twins' blood T cells. One entry per CDR3 protein results from TCRdb running MiXCR on the 5' RACE reads. The sample lists 350,000 to 450,000 distinct CDR3 sequences, approximately 30% occurring once. The sequenced material came from PBMCs. The receptors originated from a woman aged 18-49 years in good health.

This rearrangement joins TRBV9 to TRBJ2-7; D gene unclear. The CDR3 has 12 residues. Trimming took 8 bases from V and 0 from J, leaving 9 bases between them. Germline lookup yields CDR1 SGDLS and CDR2 YYNGEE. CDR3 sequence (DNA): TGTGCCAGAGGAAAGGGCTCCTACGAGCAGTACTTC. This encodes CARGKGSYEQYF.

This clonotype turned up a few times. V gene TRBV19 combines with J gene TRBJ2-1; 12 bases agree with TRBD2. The CDR3 totals 15 residues. After removal of 6 bases from V and 6 bases from J, the junction contained 6 bases not matched to a gene. From germline, CDR1 is LNHDA and CDR2 SQIVND (reference sequence). The CDR3 reads CASSPGTSGFNEQFF. The CDR3, as DNA: TGTGCCAGTAGCCCCGGGACTAGCGGGTTCAATGAGCAGTTCTTC.

This clonotype was seen more than once but under ten times. This sequence joins TRBV29-1 and TRBJ1-1; possibly TRBD1 for D (5 bases). Germline-derived CDR1 and CDR2 are SQVTM and ANQGSEA. V gave up 4 bases and J gave up 5 bases, with 14 bases separating them. The CDR3 has 13 amino acids. The CDR3 DNA reads TGCAGCGTTGTCGCAGGGCTTGGGACTGAAGCTTTCTTT. It translates to CSVVAGLGTEAFF.

This clonotype was seen only once. A much larger clone sits a single nucleotide away, making a read error possible. The chain recombines TRBV5-1 with TRBJ2-1, with D possibly TRBD2 on 6 matching bases. The CDR3 has 14 amino acids. Germline V lookup: CDR1 SGHRS, CDR2 YFSETQ. The CDR3 here is CVSGSGSGYNEQFF. CDR3 DNA: TGCGTCAGCGGTTCCGGGAGCGGCTACAATGAGCAGTTCTTC.

V usage is TRBV29-1 and J usage is TRBJ2-3; TRBD1 is a possible D gene (5 bases). Looked up from germline, CDR1 is SQVTM and CDR2 is ANQGSEA. With 7 bases removed from V and 7 bases from J, the gap between germline ends came to 18 bases. The CDR3 contains 13 residues. The CDR3 loop is CSGCGQYSNTQYF. CDR3 DNA sequence: TGCAGCGGTTGCGGACAATACTCGAATACGCAGTATTTT.

V and J are TRBV9 and TRBJ2-3, with no clear D. There are 15 residues in the CDR3. Trimming removed 1 base from V and 1 base from J, with 10 bases in between. CDR1 and CDR2 (germline): SGDLS, YYNGEE. CDR3 DNA: TGTGCCAGCAGCGTACGGGCAGGATGCACAGATACGCAGTATTTT. It translates to CASSVRAGCTDTQYF. The full variable domain, with the rest looked up from reference TRBV9 and TRBJ2-3, is DSGVTQTPKHLITATGQRVTLRCSPRSGDLSVYWYQQSLDQGLQFLIQYYNGEERAKGNILERFSAQQFPDLHSELNLSSLELGDSALYFCASSVRAGCTDTQYFGPGTRLTVL.

This clonotype showed up just a few times. This sequence joins TRBV7-2 and TRBJ1-4, with D uncertain. The germline V and J ends were trimmed by 6 bases and 11 bases, with 13 bases remaining between them. This CDR3 contains 12 residues. CDR1 is SGHTA, CDR2 FQGNSA, per germline. This chain's CDR3 is CASRRKGGKLFF. In DNA, the CDR3 is TGTGCCAGCAGGCGCAAGGGCGGGAAACTGTTTTTT.

The CDR3 is CASSQRGERENYNEQFF. The CDR3 nucleotides are TGTGCCAGCTCTCAAAGGGGGGAGCGGGAGAATTACAATGAGCAGTTCTTC. The chain uses TRBV6-2 or TRBV6-3 and TRBJ2-1, with TRBD2 identical over 8 bases. Losses at the gene ends were 8 bases for V and 4 bases for J; bases not matched to a gene: 16. Germline lookup yields CDR1 MNHEY and CDR2 SVGEGT. The CDR3 is 17 amino acids.

This clonotype was picked up a small number of times. The J gene is TRBJ2-1, the V gene TRBV29-1, with D perhaps TRBD1 (6 bases). This CDR3 has 15 residues. Germline V lookup: CDR1 SQVTM, CDR2 ANQGSEA. Trimming removed 7 bases from V and 1 base from J, with 17 bases in between. The CDR3 bases are TGCAGCGGTTGGCCCGACAGGAGTTCCTACAATGAGCAGTTCTTC. Its translation is CSGWPDRSSYNEQFF.

The CDR3 loop is CSAPGKTGDNEQFF. The CDR3 region has the DNA TGCAGTGCCCCCGGCAAGACTGGGGACAATGAGCAGTTCTTC. The rearrangement uses TRBV20-1 and TRBJ2-1; D is unresolved. Trimming took off 6 bases at V and 5 bases at J, with 17 bases between the two ends. The CDR3 covers 14 residues. Germline CDR1 is DFQATT and CDR2 is SNEGSKA (reference sequence).

This clonotype turned up a few times. The chain carries TRBV7-8 and TRBJ1-1; tentatively, D is TRBD1 (5 bases). Trimming removed 2 bases at V and 2 bases at J, with 15 bases between. The CDR3 has 16 residues. Germline lookup yields CDR1 SGHVS and CDR2 FQNEAQ. CDR3 amino acids: CASSLSRGGENTEAFF. The CDR3 DNA follows: TGTGCCAGCAGCTTATCAAGGGGTGGGGAAAACACTGAAGCTTTCTTT.

This sequence joins TRBV2 and TRBJ1-2; 9 bases map to TRBD1. There are 15 residues in the CDR3. The junction had 13 bases not matched to a gene; V was cut back by 6 bases and J by 8 bases. The germline V gene has CDR1 SNHLY and CDR2 FYNNEI. The DNA for the CDR3 is TGTGCCAGCAGAGGTGTTAGGGGGACAGGGTTCGGCTACACCTTC. It encodes CASRGVRGTGFGYTF.

The V call is TRBV9, the J call TRBJ1-2, with no clear D. Germline CDR1 reads SGDLS; CDR2 reads YYNGEE. V lost 0 bases, J lost 7 bases, and 7 bases lay in between. This CDR3 comprises 12 residues. CDR3 in DNA: TGTGCCAGCAGCGTAGTTCGGGGTGGCTACACCTTC. Encoded protein: CASSVVRGGYTF. Full variable domain (rest looked up from reference TRBV9 and TRBJ1-2): DSGVTQTPKHLITATGQRVTLRCSPRSGDLSVYWYQQSLDQGLQFLIQYYNGEERAKGNILERFSAQQFPDLHSELNLSSLELGDSALYFCASSVVRGGYTFGSGTRLTVV.

Only a few counts were recorded for this clonotype. The J gene is TRBJ2-2, the V gene TRBV9, with 10 bases fitting TRBD2. CDR3 length equals 13 residues. Germline CDR1 is SGDLS and CDR2 is YYNGEE. Trimming cost V 7 bases and J 5 bases; bases outside gene matches: 2. The CDR3 sequence is CASGTSETGELFF. The CDR3 bases are TGTGCCAGCGGGACTAGCGAGACCGGGGAGCTGTTTTTT. Complete variable domain (other parts from reference TRBV9 and TRBJ2-2): DSGVTQTPKHLITATGQRVTLRCSPRSGDLSVYWYQQSLDQGLQFLIQYYNGEERAKGNILERFSAQQFPDLHSELNLSSLELGDSALYFCASGTSETGELFFGEGSRLTVL.

This clonotype has a count of ten or more. The rearrangement uses TRBV6-2 or TRBV6-3 and TRBJ2-1, with D uncertain. The germline V gene has CDR1 MNHEY and CDR2 SVGEGT. CDR3 size: 12 residues. V gave up 7 bases and J gave up 6 bases, with 10 bases separating them. Here the CDR3 DNA reads TGTGCCAGCACCCCCAGCCGCAATGAGCAGTTCTTC. It yields the protein CASTPSRNEQFF.

The chain carries TRBV7-2 and TRBJ1-4, with D unclear. Germline loops: CDR1 SGHTA, CDR2 FQGNSA. V was pared by 6 bases and J by 2 bases, with 10 bases between. The CDR3 totals 14 residues. In DNA form, the CDR3 reads TGTGCCAGCAGACAACAGCTCACTAATGAAAAACTGTTTTTT. This gives the protein CASRQQLTNEKLFF.

The chain is built from TRBV6-4 and TRBJ2-4; maybe TRBD2 (5 bases). The CDR3 extends over 15 amino acids. Trimming removed 3 bases from V and 6 bases from J, with 15 bases in between. The germline V gene encodes CDR1 MRHNA and CDR2 SNTAGT. Here the CDR3 DNA reads TGTGCCAGCAGTGATGGCGAGTCCGCGGGAAACATTCAGTACTTC. Its translation: CASSDGESAGNIQYF.

There are a few counts of this clonotype. This chain joins TRBV20-1 and TRBJ1-1; possible D gene TRBD1, 5 bases. V dropped 4 bases and J dropped 1 base, with 10 bases sitting between them. Germline values: CDR1 DFQATT, CDR2 SNEGSKA (reference sequence). There are 13 residues in the CDR3. CDR3: CSATDGGNTEAFF. The CDR3 DNA reads as TGCAGTGCTACCGACGGGGGGAACACTGAAGCTTTCTTT.

This clonotype was found a few times. The J gene is TRBJ2-1, the V gene TRBV20-1; D is perhaps TRBD2 (5 bases). The CDR3 runs 14 residues. Germline V CDR1 and CDR2: DFQATT, SNEGSKA (reference sequence). The ends were cut back, 6 bases at V and 1 base at J, with 13 bases in the middle. The CDR3: CSAKNWTSYNEQFF. CDR3 in DNA: TGCAGTGCCAAGAATTGGACTTCCTACAATGAGCAGTTCTTC.

The V call is TRBV5-1, the J call TRBJ1-3, with 7 bases that match TRBD1. This CDR3 spans 15 amino acids. Looked up from germline, CDR1 is SGHRS and CDR2 is YFSETQ. V was pared by 6 bases and J by 0 bases, with 6 bases of the junction left unmatched. The chain's CDR3 is CASTRGQSSGNTIYF. The CDR3 DNA reads as TGCGCCAGCACGCGGGGACAGAGCTCTGGAAACACCATATATTTT.

This clonotype was counted between two and nine times. This chain links TRBV10-3 with TRBJ2-1; TRBD2 aligns across 9 bases. Germline V gene data show CDR1 as ENHRY and CDR2 as SYGVKD. With 10 bases clipped from V and 4 bases from J, the junction kept 8 bases outside the gene matches. The CDR3 is 14 residues long. The DNA for the CDR3 is TGTGCCACGCAGACTAGCGGAAGGTACAATGAGCAGTTCTTC. Its translation is CATQTSGRYNEQFF.

Of note for this clonotype: Sequence at one end of the junction differs from germline and may be a read error. The J gene is TRBJ2-1, the V gene TRBV9; tentative D call: TRBD2 (5 bases). Looked up from germline, CDR1 is SGDLS and CDR2 is YYNGEE. The CDR3 sequence is 13 residues long. This CDR3 reads CASSAADWGEQFF. CDR3 in DNA: TGCGCCAGCAGCGCCGCGGACTGGGGAGAGCAGTTCTTC.

The chain employs TRBV7-2 and TRBJ2-2, with 8 positions matching TRBD2. The germline V gene has CDR1 SGHTA and CDR2 FQGNSA. V lost 7 bases and J lost 0; bases outside the gene matches: 4. This CDR3 comprises 15 residues. CDR3 in DNA: TGTGCCAGCACTTTACTAGCGGCGAACACCGGGGAGCTGTTTTTT. This codes for CASTLLAANTGELFF. Supplemented by reference TRBV7-2 and TRBJ2-2, the full variable domain reads GAGVSQSPSNKVTEKGKDVELRCDPISGHTALYWYRQSLGQGLEFLIYFQGNSAPDKSGLPSDRFSAERTGGSVSTLTIQRTQQEDSAVYLCASTLLAANTGELFFGEGSRLTVL.

This clonotype was seen a handful of times. The V gene is TRBV29-1, the J gene TRBJ2-1; D gene ambiguous. This CDR3 has 15 residues. The germline V gene encodes CDR1 SQVTM and CDR2 ANQGSEA. The V end lost 0 bases, the J end lost 0 bases, and 9 bases lay between the germline ends. The CDR3 region has the DNA TGCAGCGTTGAAGAGCTGCTGAGCTCCTACAATGAGCAGTTCTTC. Its translation: CSVEELLSSYNEQFF.

The V and J genes are TRBV5-1 and TRBJ1-5; D is ambiguous. The CDR3 runs to 14 residues. CDR1 SGHRS and CDR2 YFSETQ come from the germline V gene. V was cut by 0 bases and J by 2 bases, with 6 bases left in between. Here the CDR3 reads CASSLGIGNQPQHF. CDR3 nucleotides: TGCGCCAGCAGCTTGGGAATCGGCAATCAGCCCCAGCATTTT.

V and J are TRBV28 and TRBJ1-2; D may be TRBD1 (5 bases). Per germline, CDR1 MDHEN and CDR2 SYDVKM. The ends were cut back, 2 bases at V and 4 bases at J, with 11 bases in the middle. The CDR3 has 14 residues. The CDR3 DNA reads as TGTGCCAGCAGTTTACAGGGCTTTTTCTATGGCTACACCTTC. Protein sequence: CASSLQGFFYGYTF.